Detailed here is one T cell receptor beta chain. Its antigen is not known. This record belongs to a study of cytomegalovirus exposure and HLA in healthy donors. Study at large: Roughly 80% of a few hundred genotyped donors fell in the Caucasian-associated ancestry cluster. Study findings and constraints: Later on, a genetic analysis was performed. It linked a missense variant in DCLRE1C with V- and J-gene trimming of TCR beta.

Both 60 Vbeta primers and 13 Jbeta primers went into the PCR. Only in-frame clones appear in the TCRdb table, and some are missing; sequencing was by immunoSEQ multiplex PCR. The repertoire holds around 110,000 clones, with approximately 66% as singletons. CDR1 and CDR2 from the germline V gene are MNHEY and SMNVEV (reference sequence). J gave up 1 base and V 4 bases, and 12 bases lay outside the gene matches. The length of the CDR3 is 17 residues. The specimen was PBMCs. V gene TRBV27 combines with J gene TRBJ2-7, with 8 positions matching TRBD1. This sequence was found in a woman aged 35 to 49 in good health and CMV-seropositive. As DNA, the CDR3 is TGTGCCAGCAGTTCGAACAGGGGGACCGGCCGATCCTACGAGCAGTACTTC. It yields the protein CASSSNRGTGRSYEQYF.